Below are 22 T cell receptor beta chains sequenced from a single sample in a study of blood T cell repertoires in COVID-19. Measured with immunoSEQ multiplex PCR; TCRdb has only the in-frame clones, and not every one. The repertoire consists of fewer than 200,000 clones, with approximately 90% occurring once and the leading ten covering roughly 5.5%. Sequenced input: peripheral blood. The receptors shown here come from a man between 35 and 55 years old with active or convalescent COVID-19.

The chain employs TRBV2 and TRBJ1-1, with D unclear. The CDR3 consists of 14 residues. CDR1 is SNHLY and CDR2 is FYNNEI in the germline V gene. V was cut by 4 bases and J by 0 bases, with 9 bases left in between. CDR3 residues: CASSVTSVNTEAFF. The CDR3 nucleotides read TGTGCCAGCAGTGTAACGAGCGTGAACACTGAAGCTTTCTTT.

The chain carries TRBV15 and TRBJ1-3; D is possibly TRBD1 (6 bases). This CDR3 is 15 amino acids long. Germline V gene lookup returns CDR1 LNHNV and CDR2 YYDKDF (reference sequence). Trimming stripped 6 bases from V and 1 base from J, with 13 bases between. CDR3 in amino acids: CATSTGTLSGNTIYF. CDR3 sequence (DNA): TGTGCCACCAGTACTGGGACACTTTCTGGAAACACCATATATTTT.

The rearrangement links TRBV18 to TRBJ1-2; 11 nucleotides match TRBD1. Germline-derived CDR1 and CDR2 are KGHSH and LQKENI. Trimming took 5 bases from V and 5 from J; bases not matched to a gene: 7. This CDR3 has 15 amino acids. The CDR3 protein is CASSSGQGAHYGYTF. The CDR3 DNA follows: TGTGCCAGCTCATCAGGACAGGGGGCGCATTATGGCTACACCTTC.

The rearrangement joins TRBV6-1 to TRBJ2-2; 8 bases are a match to TRBD2. From germline, CDR1 is MNHNS and CDR2 SASEGT. The CDR3 extends over 17 amino acids. The V gene end was trimmed by 3 bases and the J gene end by 2 bases; junction bases not matched to a gene: 8. Here the CDR3 DNA reads TGTGCCAGCAGTGACCGCAGCGGGAGCGTAAACACCGGGGAGCTGTTTTTT. It translates to CASSDRSGSVNTGELFF.

The chain is built from TRBV11-2 and TRBJ1-2; no definite D call. Germline assignment: CDR1 SGHAT and CDR2 FQNNGV. The CDR3 consists of 15 residues. Trimming shortened V by 4 bases and J by 4 bases, and 16 bases separated the two germline ends. CDR3 region: CASSSAGSPLYGYTF. Written as DNA, the CDR3 is TGTGCCAGCAGCTCCGCGGGGTCCCCACTCTATGGCTACACCTTC.

The chain employs TRBV5-5 and TRBJ1-2; D gene unclear. Germline CDR1 and CDR2: SGHKS and YYEKEE (reference sequence). The CDR3 is made up of 15 amino acids. The V and J ends lost 0 bases and 3 bases respectively, with 12 bases between them. CDR3 sequence: CASSLDAGGYYGYTF. CDR3 sequence (DNA): TGTGCCAGCAGCTTGGACGCAGGAGGGTACTATGGCTACACCTTC.

V usage is TRBV18 and J usage is TRBJ2-1; D is possibly TRBD1 (6 bases). CDR3 length: 15 residues. The V end lost 2 bases, the J end lost 4 bases, and 12 bases lay between the germline ends. From germline, CDR1 is KGHSH and CDR2 LQKENI. CDR3 sequence: CASSPRDIGYNEQFF. CDR3 nucleotides: TGTGCCAGCTCACCAAGGGACATCGGTTACAATGAGCAGTTCTTC.

The chain couples TRBV7-2 to TRBJ2-4; a weak D match, TRBD1 (5 bases). Per the germline V gene, CDR1 is SGHTA and CDR2 is FQGNSA. The V and J ends lost 2 bases and 6 bases respectively, with 8 bases between them. The CDR3 extends over 13 amino acids. The chain's CDR3 is CASSLRQLNIQYF. The CDR3 DNA is TGTGCCAGCAGCTTAAGACAGCTAAACATTCAGTACTTC.

The chain has TRBV28 and TRBJ1-1; possible D gene TRBD1, 5 bases. The CDR3 is 15 amino acids. V was shortened by 5 bases and J by 1 base, with 14 bases between the two germline ends. CDR1 MDHEN and CDR2 SYDVKM come from the germline V gene. This CDR3 is CASSPQGRANTEAFF. Here the CDR3 DNA reads TGTGCCAGCAGTCCACAAGGCAGGGCGAACACTGAAGCTTTCTTT.

The rearrangement uses TRBV19 and TRBJ1-5; 10 positions agree with TRBD1. Unmatched junction bases numbered 7, after V lost 6 bases and J lost 5 bases. CDR1 is LNHDA, CDR2 SQIVND, per germline (reference sequence). The CDR3 contains 15 residues. The CDR3 DNA follows: TGTGCCAGTAGGGACCTCGGGACAGGGGATCAGCCCCAGCATTTT. Translated: CASRDLGTGDQPQHF.

CDR3 DNA sequence: TGCGCCAGCAGCCAGGACAGGACCTCCTACGAGCAGTACTTC. Translated: CASSQDRTSYEQYF. The chain joins TRBV4-3 to TRBJ2-7; 7 bases fit TRBD1. The ends lost 3 bases at V and 0 bases at J; junction bases unmatched: 2. Looked up from germline, CDR1 is LGHNA and CDR2 is YSLEER. This CDR3 spans 14 amino acids.

CDR3 coding DNA: TGCGCCAGCAGCCCCTCTTGGGGGAGGAGTGAGACCCAGTACTTC. Amino acids: CASSPSWGRSETQYF. The V gene is TRBV4-3, the J gene TRBJ2-5, with D possibly being TRBD2 (6 bases). Germline assignment: CDR1 LGHNA and CDR2 YSLEER. This CDR3 spans 15 amino acids. With 4 bases removed from V and 5 bases from J, the gap between germline ends came to 17 bases.

V usage is TRBV10-3 and J usage is TRBJ1-5; D not certain. Germline values: CDR1 ENHRY, CDR2 SYGVKD. The CDR3 has 16 residues. Trimming stripped 0 bases from V and 0 bases from J, with 9 bases between. CDR3 amino acids: CAISESGGNSNQPQHF. CDR3 coding DNA: TGTGCCATCAGTGAGTCGGGCGGGAATAGCAATCAGCCCCAGCATTTT.

This chain connects TRBV9 to TRBJ1-4; 8 bases line up with TRBD1. Per germline, CDR1 SGDLS and CDR2 YYNGEE. This CDR3 is 15 amino acids long. Trimming removed 4 bases from V and 5 bases from J; junction bases left unmatched: 7. This CDR3 is CASSLGTGGNEKLFF. In DNA form, the CDR3 reads TGTGCCAGCAGCCTCGGGACAGGAGGAAATGAAAAACTGTTTTTT.

The genes are TRBV5-1 and TRBJ1-2; a possible D gene is TRBD1 (5 bases). V was pared by 4 bases and J by 6 bases, with 7 bases between. This CDR3 is 11 amino acids long. Germline V gives CDR1 SGHRS, CDR2 YFSETQ. In DNA, the CDR3 is TGCGCCAGCAGCGGGACTGATGGCTACACCTTC. Translating gives CASSGTDGYTF. The full variable domain, completed using reference TRBV5-1 and TRBJ1-2, is KAGVTQTPRYLIKTRGQQVTLSCSPISGHRSVSWYQQTPGQGLQFLFEYFSETQRNKGNFPGRFSGRQFSNSRSEMNVSTLELGDSALYLCASSGTDGYTFGSGTRLTVV.

This sequence joins TRBV28 and TRBJ2-3; 11 nucleotides align to TRBD1. Germline assignment: CDR1 MDHEN and CDR2 SYDVKM. V was pared by 5 bases and J by 4 bases, with 11 bases of the junction left unmatched. This CDR3 has 17 residues. This CDR3 reads CASSLRGGQGVSDTQYF. DNA for the CDR3: TGTGCCAGCAGTCTACGGGGGGGACAGGGGGTTTCAGATACGCAGTATTTT.

The chain joins TRBV6-5 to TRBJ2-5; possibly TRBD2 for D (5 bases). V was trimmed by 7 bases and J by 1 base, leaving 16 bases between them. The CDR3 spans 15 residues. In germline, CDR1 is MNHEY, CDR2 SVGAGI. CDR3 sequence (DNA): TGTGCCAGCACCACACGACGGGGTGCCCAAGAGACCCAGTACTTC. It yields the protein CASTTRRGAQETQYF.

The V call is TRBV7-2, the J call TRBJ1-3, with 7 bases aligning to TRBD1. The CDR3 spans 14 residues. CDR1 and CDR2 from the germline V gene are SGHTA and FQGNSA. V lost 2 bases and J lost 4; bases outside the gene matches: 2. Here the CDR3 reads CASSLNRGGNTIYF. CDR3 DNA sequence: TGTGCCAGCAGCTTAAACAGGGGAGGAAACACCATATATTTT.

This clone was detected once. The V call is TRBV11-2, the J call TRBJ1-1; D gene ambiguous. Germline CDR1 is SGHAT and CDR2 is FQNNGV. V lost 2 bases to trimming and J lost 1 base, with 8 bases between them. The CDR3 covers 14 residues. CDR3 coding DNA: TGTGCCAGCAGCTTAATCGGCGGGAACACTGAAGCTTTCTTT. Amino acids: CASSLIGGNTEAFF.

Of note for this clone: At one end the junction does not follow the germline gene, possibly because of a read error. The V and J genes are TRBV28 and TRBJ1-4; D may be TRBD1 (6 bases). Germline V gives CDR1 MDHEN, CDR2 SYDVKM. The length of the CDR3 is 14 residues. CDR3 nucleotide sequence: TGTGCCAGCAGTTCCGGAGCGGCGGGGGGCGAACGAAGTTTT. It encodes CASSSGAAGGERSF. The entire variable domain, with the rest obtained from reference TRBV28 and TRBJ1-4, is as follows: DVKVTQSSRYLVKRTGEKVFLECVQDMDHENMFWYRQDPGLGLRLIYFSYDVKMKEKGDIPEGYSVSREKKERFSLILESASTNQTSMYLCASSSGAAGGERSFGSGTQLSVL.

J is TRBJ2-5 and V is TRBV5-1; tentative D call: TRBD1 (5 bases). Germline-derived CDR1 and CDR2 are SGHRS and YFSETQ. Deletions cut 2 bases from V and 5 bases from J, with 10 bases between. The CDR3 has 13 amino acids. CDR3 in DNA: TGCGCCAGCAGCTTCCCTTCAGGGGAGACCCAGTACTTC. This encodes CASSFPSGETQYF.

This chain links TRBV4-3 with TRBJ2-7, with 8 bases fitting TRBD1. Germline CDR1 is LGHNA and CDR2 is YSLEER. V shed 2 bases and J 6 bases; nucleotides not matched to a gene: 3. This CDR3 contains 13 residues. The CDR3 nucleotides read TGCGCCAGCAGCCAACGAACAGGGGGCGAGCAGTACTTC. Its protein is CASSQRTGGEQYF.